This is a list of T cell receptor beta chains from one sample in a study of blood T cell repertoires in COVID-19. Profiled with immunoSEQ multiplex PCR; TCRdb holds only in-frame clones, not every one. The table shows about 200,000 clones, with 92% occurring only once. The sequenced sample consisted of peripheral blood. These receptors all come from a young man with acute or convalescent COVID-19. Both conserved end residues are part of each CDR3. Fields, in order: D gene, CDR3 length, V gene, J gene, clone size, CDR3 DNA, CDR3 protein. D genes are given only for firm matches. The size of a clone is reported for some rows only, either as once, few or many, or as a class for expanded clones.

d_call: NA; cdr3_length: 14; v_call: TRBV7-3; j_call: TRBJ2-3; clone_size: NA; cdr3_nt: TGTGCCAGCAGGTTTGGGGCTAGCACAGATACGCAGTATTTT; cdr3_aa: CASRFGASTDTQYF
d_call: TRBD1; cdr3_length: 14; v_call: TRBV28; j_call: TRBJ2-7; clone_size: NA; cdr3_nt: TGTGCCAGCAGGGGACAGGGTGGCCTCTACGAGCAGTACTTC; cdr3_aa: CASRGQGGLYEQYF
d_call: TRBD1; cdr3_length: 15; v_call: TRBV29-1; j_call: TRBJ2-3; clone_size: once; cdr3_nt: TGCAGCGTTGAAGCTTGGGACAGGGTCCCAGATACGCAGTATTTT; cdr3_aa: CSVEAWDRVPDTQYF
d_call: NA; cdr3_length: 16; v_call: TRBV28; j_call: TRBJ2-5; clone_size: NA; cdr3_nt: TGTGCCAGCAGTTTGCTGGGGGGGTTCCGGGGGCGGACCCAGTACTTC; cdr3_aa: CASSLLGGFRGRTQYF
d_call: NA; cdr3_length: 14; v_call: TRBV6-5; j_call: TRBJ1-6; clone_size: NA; cdr3_nt: TGTGCCAGCAGTCTAGGGGGAGGGAATTCACCCCTCCACTTT; cdr3_aa: CASSLGGGNSPLHF
d_call: NA; cdr3_length: 13; v_call: TRBV27; j_call: TRBJ2-7; clone_size: NA; cdr3_nt: TGTGCCAGCAGTTTATTTGCCGGTTACGAGCAGTACTTC; cdr3_aa: CASSLFAGYEQYF
d_call: NA; cdr3_length: 14; v_call: TRBV15; j_call: TRBJ1-5; clone_size: once; cdr3_nt: TGTGCCACCAGCAGATTAGAACTCAATCAGCCCCAGCATTTT; cdr3_aa: CATSRLELNQPQHF
d_call: NA; cdr3_length: 14; v_call: TRBV9; j_call: TRBJ2-2; clone_size: NA; cdr3_nt: TGTGCCAGCAGCGTCCTCCCGAACACCGGGGAGCTGTTTTTT; cdr3_aa: CASSVLPNTGELFF
d_call: NA; cdr3_length: 13; v_call: TRBV30; j_call: TRBJ1-6; clone_size: NA; cdr3_nt: TGTGCCTGGAGTGGGGGCAATAATTCACCCCTCCACTTT; cdr3_aa: CAWSGGNNSPLHF
d_call: TRBD2; cdr3_length: 14; v_call: TRBV5-5; j_call: TRBJ2-3; clone_size: NA; cdr3_nt: TGTGCCAGCACGACACTAGCGGGAGAAGATACGCAGTATTTT; cdr3_aa: CASTTLAGEDTQYF
d_call: TRBD1; cdr3_length: 14; v_call: TRBV5-4; j_call: TRBJ1-2; clone_size: once; cdr3_nt: TGTGCCAGCAGTTTACCGGGACAGCACTATGGCTACACCTTC; cdr3_aa: CASSLPGQHYGYTF
d_call: NA; cdr3_length: 15; v_call: TRBV30; j_call: TRBJ2-6; clone_size: NA; cdr3_nt: TGTGCCTGGAGTGTAATATACTCTGGGGCCAACGTCCTGACTTTC; cdr3_aa: CAWSVIYSGANVLTF
d_call: NA; cdr3_length: 11; v_call: TRBV12-5; j_call: TRBJ2-1; clone_size: once; cdr3_nt: TGTGCTAGTGGTTCGGGTGATGAGCAGTTCTTC; cdr3_aa: CASGSGDEQFF
d_call: TRBD1; cdr3_length: 16; v_call: TRBV19; j_call: TRBJ1-2; clone_size: NA; cdr3_nt: TGTGCCAGTAGTATCGGGATGAACAGGGGGTCGTATGGCTACACCTTC; cdr3_aa: CASSIGMNRGSYGYTF
d_call: NA; cdr3_length: 13; v_call: TRBV5-4; j_call: TRBJ2-1; clone_size: NA; cdr3_nt: TGTGCCAGCAGTCCTAATGGGGGGTATGAGCAGTTCTTC; cdr3_aa: CASSPNGGYEQFF
d_call: NA; cdr3_length: 15; v_call: TRBV5-4; j_call: TRBJ2-6; clone_size: NA; cdr3_nt: TGTGCCAGCAGCTTGCCGGGGTTCGGGGCCAACGTCCTGACTTTC; cdr3_aa: CASSLPGFGANVLTF
d_call: TRBD1; cdr3_length: 17; v_call: TRBV24-1; j_call: TRBJ1-1; clone_size: NA; cdr3_nt: TGTGCCACCAGTGATCAAGACAGGGCCAACCCTCCGACTGAAGCTTTCTTT; cdr3_aa: CATSDQDRANPPTEAFF
d_call: NA; cdr3_length: 14; v_call: TRBV5-1; j_call: TRBJ1-5; clone_size: NA; cdr3_nt: TGCGCCAGCAGCTTGGGAGGATGGAATCAGCCCCAGCATTTT; cdr3_aa: CASSLGGWNQPQHF
d_call: NA; cdr3_length: 17; v_call: TRBV5-8; j_call: TRBJ1-6; clone_size: NA; cdr3_nt: TGTGCCAGCAGCTTAGCCTCCTTCCGGGGTAATAATTCACCCCTCCACTTT; cdr3_aa: CASSLASFRGNNSPLHF
d_call: NA; cdr3_length: 12; v_call: TRBV28; j_call: TRBJ1-2; clone_size: NA; cdr3_nt: TGTGCCAGCATCGGGGAGAACTATGGCTACACCTTC; cdr3_aa: CASIGENYGYTF
d_call: NA; cdr3_length: 13; v_call: TRBV28; j_call: TRBJ1-5; clone_size: NA; cdr3_nt: TGTGCCAGCCGGACAGACTTGAATCAGCCCCAGCATTTT; cdr3_aa: CASRTDLNQPQHF
d_call: TRBD2; cdr3_length: 16; v_call: TRBV5-4; j_call: TRBJ2-3; clone_size: NA; cdr3_nt: TGTGCCAGCAGCTTGGGTAGGCTAGCGGGCACAGATACGCAGTATTTT; cdr3_aa: CASSLGRLAGTDTQYF
d_call: NA; cdr3_length: 12; v_call: TRBV12-3/TRBV12-4; j_call: TRBJ1-1; clone_size: NA; cdr3_nt: TGTGCCAGCAGTCATACAGGCACTGAAGCTTTCTTT; cdr3_aa: CASSHTGTEAFF
d_call: TRBD2; cdr3_length: 14; v_call: TRBV5-1; j_call: TRBJ2-7; clone_size: NA; cdr3_nt: TGCGCCAGCAGCTACAGCGGGATGATATACGAGCAGTACTTC; cdr3_aa: CASSYSGMIYEQYF
d_call: NA; cdr3_length: 15; v_call: TRBV9; j_call: TRBJ1-2; clone_size: NA; cdr3_nt: TGTGCCAGCAGCCCCTCTGACAGCCAGCCATATGGCTACACCTTC; cdr3_aa: CASSPSDSQPYGYTF
d_call: NA; cdr3_length: 17; v_call: TRBV9; j_call: TRBJ1-1; clone_size: NA; cdr3_nt: TGTGCCAGCAGCGCCGGGGCGGGTGGAGGGGTTAACACTGAAGCTTTCTTT; cdr3_aa: CASSAGAGGGVNTEAFF
d_call: TRBD1; cdr3_length: 16; v_call: TRBV19; j_call: TRBJ1-3; clone_size: once; cdr3_nt: TGTGCCAGTAGTCACCGGGACAGGGGAATTGGAAACACCATATATTTT; cdr3_aa: CASSHRDRGIGNTIYF
d_call: NA; cdr3_length: 13; v_call: TRBV12-3/TRBV12-4; j_call: TRBJ2-7; clone_size: NA; cdr3_nt: TGTGCCAGCAGTAACCGGGAGTCCTACGAGCAGTACTTC; cdr3_aa: CASSNRESYEQYF
d_call: NA; cdr3_length: 15; v_call: TRBV6-5; j_call: TRBJ1-1; clone_size: once; cdr3_nt: TGTGCCAGCAGTCCCCCTCAAAGGGGTAGGGCTGAAGCTTTCTTT; cdr3_aa: CASSPPQRGRAEAFF
d_call: TRBD1; cdr3_length: 16; v_call: TRBV28; j_call: TRBJ2-1; clone_size: NA; cdr3_nt: TGTGCCAGCAGTTTCGCGCAGGGGGTGCCGTACAATGAGCAGTTCTTC; cdr3_aa: CASSFAQGVPYNEQFF
d_call: NA; cdr3_length: 15; v_call: TRBV9; j_call: TRBJ2-5; clone_size: once; cdr3_nt: TGTGCCAGCAGCGTAAGAGGCACCGGTCAAGAGACCCAGTACTTC; cdr3_aa: CASSVRGTGQETQYF
d_call: TRBD1; cdr3_length: 15; v_call: TRBV24-1; j_call: TRBJ1-4; clone_size: once; cdr3_nt: TGTGCCACCAGTGATGGGGGACAGGGATTGGAAAAACTGTTTTTT; cdr3_aa: CATSDGGQGLEKLFF
d_call: NA; cdr3_length: 12; v_call: TRBV5-8; j_call: TRBJ2-1; clone_size: NA; cdr3_nt: TGTGCCAGCAGCTTGGTATTTCCCGAGCAGTTCTTC; cdr3_aa: CASSLVFPEQFF
d_call: NA; cdr3_length: 14; v_call: TRBV3-1/TRBV3-2; j_call: TRBJ1-2; clone_size: NA; cdr3_nt: TGTGCCAGCAGCCAAGTCGGGATCCCGTATGGCTACACCTTC; cdr3_aa: CASSQVGIPYGYTF
d_call: TRBD1; cdr3_length: 13; v_call: TRBV12-3/TRBV12-4; j_call: TRBJ2-7; clone_size: NA; cdr3_nt: TGTGCCAGCGTTGAGGGGGCCTCCTACGAGCAGTACTTC; cdr3_aa: CASVEGASYEQYF
d_call: NA; cdr3_length: 14; v_call: TRBV11-3; j_call: TRBJ2-7; clone_size: NA; cdr3_nt: TGTGCCAGCAGCGCACAGGGTTTTCCCAACGAGCAGTACTTC; cdr3_aa: CASSAQGFPNEQYF
d_call: NA; cdr3_length: 13; v_call: TRBV24-1; j_call: TRBJ1-4; clone_size: NA; cdr3_nt: TGTGCCACCAGTGACACAACTAATGAAAAACTGTTTTTT; cdr3_aa: CATSDTTNEKLFF
d_call: NA; cdr3_length: 12; v_call: TRBV9; j_call: TRBJ1-2; clone_size: NA; cdr3_nt: TGTGCCAGCAGCCCTGCTAACTATGGCTACACCTTC; cdr3_aa: CASSPANYGYTF
d_call: TRBD1; cdr3_length: 16; v_call: TRBV6-1; j_call: TRBJ1-5; clone_size: NA; cdr3_nt: TGTGCCAGCAGTGCCTCAATACAGGGGTTCAATCAGCCCCAGCATTTT; cdr3_aa: CASSASIQGFNQPQHF
d_call: NA; cdr3_length: 15; v_call: TRBV5-4; j_call: TRBJ1-1; clone_size: NA; cdr3_nt: TGTGCCAGCAGCTTTCCTACGGGGGAAGTCACTGAAGCTTTCTTT; cdr3_aa: CASSFPTGEVTEAFF
d_call: TRBD1; cdr3_length: 14; v_call: TRBV2; j_call: TRBJ2-7; clone_size: NA; cdr3_nt: TGTGCCAGCAGTGACGGGACAGGGGCCTACGAGCAGTACTTC; cdr3_aa: CASSDGTGAYEQYF
d_call: NA; cdr3_length: 14; v_call: TRBV7-9; j_call: TRBJ2-3; clone_size: NA; cdr3_nt: TGTGCCAGCAGCTTACAAGGACACACAGATACGCAGTATTTT; cdr3_aa: CASSLQGHTDTQYF
d_call: TRBD1; cdr3_length: 16; v_call: TRBV5-5; j_call: TRBJ2-5; clone_size: NA; cdr3_nt: TGTGCCAGCAGCCCACAACAGGGGCCCTCAAGGGAGACCCAGTACTTC; cdr3_aa: CASSPQQGPSRETQYF
d_call: NA; cdr3_length: 15; v_call: TRBV27; j_call: TRBJ2-7; clone_size: NA; cdr3_nt: TGTGCCAGCAGTTTATTTACAGGCCCAGACTACGAGCAGTACTTC; cdr3_aa: CASSLFTGPDYEQYF
d_call: TRBD1; cdr3_length: 13; v_call: TRBV2; j_call: TRBJ1-5; clone_size: NA; cdr3_nt: TGTGCCAGCAGCGGGACAGGGAATCAGCCCCAGCATTTT; cdr3_aa: CASSGTGNQPQHF
d_call: NA; cdr3_length: 16; v_call: TRBV27; j_call: TRBJ2-2; clone_size: NA; cdr3_nt: TGTGCCAGCAGTTTCATCGTCGCGGCACCAACCGGGGAGCTGTTTTTT; cdr3_aa: CASSFIVAAPTGELFF
d_call: NA; cdr3_length: 13; v_call: TRBV27; j_call: TRBJ2-7; clone_size: NA; cdr3_nt: TGTGCCAGCATGGATATAGGACACTACGAGCAGTACTTC; cdr3_aa: CASMDIGHYEQYF
d_call: TRBD1; cdr3_length: 21; v_call: TRBV30; j_call: TRBJ1-6; clone_size: NA; cdr3_nt: TGTGCCTGGAGTGCAAAGAGTTATACAGGGACAGGGGGCTGGAATAATTCACCCCTCCACTTT; cdr3_aa: CAWSAKSYTGTGGWNNSPLHF
d_call: TRBD2; cdr3_length: 15; v_call: TRBV7-6; j_call: TRBJ2-2; clone_size: once; cdr3_nt: TGTGCCAGCAGCTCGCGACTAGCGATTACCGGGGAGCTGTTTTTT; cdr3_aa: CASSSRLAITGELFF
d_call: NA; cdr3_length: 15; v_call: TRBV5-5; j_call: TRBJ1-5; clone_size: NA; cdr3_nt: TGTGCCAGCAGCTTAGGGGATTCAGGTTATCAGCCCCAGCATTTT; cdr3_aa: CASSLGDSGYQPQHF
d_call: TRBD1; cdr3_length: 15; v_call: TRBV19; j_call: TRBJ1-1; clone_size: NA; cdr3_nt: TGTGCCAGTAGTACGTCGGGACAGCTGAACACTGAAGCTTTCTTT; cdr3_aa: CASSTSGQLNTEAFF
d_call: NA; cdr3_length: 12; v_call: TRBV28; j_call: TRBJ1-2; clone_size: NA; cdr3_nt: TGTGCCAGCAGAAGAGGAAACTATGGCTACACCTTC; cdr3_aa: CASRRGNYGYTF
d_call: NA; cdr3_length: 12; v_call: TRBV28; j_call: TRBJ2-7; clone_size: NA; cdr3_nt: TGTGCCAGCAGCCTCGGGTACTACGAGCAGTACTTC; cdr3_aa: CASSLGYYEQYF
d_call: TRBD1; cdr3_length: 16; v_call: TRBV5-1; j_call: TRBJ1-2; clone_size: once; cdr3_nt: TGCGCCAGCAGCCAGGGTATTCTACAGGGGGCTGATGGCTACACCTTC; cdr3_aa: CASSQGILQGADGYTF
d_call: TRBD1; cdr3_length: 13; v_call: TRBV28; j_call: TRBJ1-2; clone_size: NA; cdr3_nt: TGTGCCAGCAGTCAAACGACAGGGGCGCGCTACACCTTC; cdr3_aa: CASSQTTGARYTF
d_call: TRBD2; cdr3_length: 16; v_call: TRBV11-2; j_call: TRBJ2-1; clone_size: NA; cdr3_nt: TGTGCCAGCAGCTTAGAGGTAACTAGCGGGTACAATGAGCAGTTCTTC; cdr3_aa: CASSLEVTSGYNEQFF
d_call: TRBD2; cdr3_length: 15; v_call: TRBV28; j_call: TRBJ2-3; clone_size: NA; cdr3_nt: TGTGCCAGCAGTTCCCCCTCGGGGGGACCAGATACGCAGTATTTT; cdr3_aa: CASSSPSGGPDTQYF